A single sample gave rise to the 29 T cell receptor beta chains below, sequenced in a study of blood T cell repertoires in COVID-19. TCRdb keeps only in-frame clones here, not all; method: immunoSEQ multiplex PCR. The sample shows roughly 150,000 clones, 80% to 90% of them seen only once. The specimen was peripheral blood. These receptors all stem from a woman between 50 and 59 years old in a cohort sampled during active or convalescent COVID-19.

The rearrangement uses TRBV2 and TRBJ1-1, with 9 bases that match TRBD1. V dropped 9 bases and J dropped 0; count of bases not matched to a gene: 5. Germline lookup yields CDR1 SNHLY and CDR2 FYNNEI. There are 14 residues in the CDR3. DNA for the CDR3: TGTGCCAGTTCCACAGGGGGCTTGAACACTGAAGCTTTCTTT. Its protein is CASSTGGLNTEAFF.

V usage is TRBV7-9 and J usage is TRBJ2-7, with TRBD1 matching 9 bases. Per germline, CDR1 SEHNR and CDR2 FQNEAQ (reference sequence). V shed 6 bases, J shed 0 bases, and the junction held 3 bases outside the gene matches. This CDR3 comprises 14 residues. The CDR3: CASRVTGGSYEQYF. The DNA of the CDR3 is TGTGCCAGCAGGGTGACAGGGGGCTCCTACGAGCAGTACTTC.

The rearrangement joins TRBV10-3 to TRBJ2-3, with a possible D match to TRBD2 (5 bases). Trimming shortened V by 10 bases and J by 4 bases, and 12 bases separated the two germline ends. Germline V gene data show CDR1 as ENHRY and CDR2 as SYGVKD. There are 12 residues in the CDR3. The CDR3 here is CATSDSADTQYF. DNA of the CDR3: TGTGCCACCTCGGACTCGGCAGATACGCAGTATTTT.

The genes are TRBV2 and TRBJ2-4; TRBD2 matches 7 bases. Trimming removed 1 base from V and 1 base from J; junction bases left unmatched: 1. CDR1 is SNHLY and CDR2 is FYNNEI in the germline V gene. There are 15 residues in the CDR3. The CDR3 nucleotides are TGTGCCAGCAGTGAAGTGGGGGGGGCCAAAAACATTCAGTACTTC. The encoded protein is CASSEVGGAKNIQYF.

The chain combines TRBV24-1 with TRBJ2-5; D gene ambiguous. Trimming shortened V by 3 bases and J by 5 bases, and 9 bases separated the two germline ends. The CDR3 has 13 residues. In germline, CDR1 is KGHDR, CDR2 SFDVKD. The CDR3 loop reads CATSDRHKETQYF. Here the CDR3 DNA reads TGTGCCACCAGTGATCGACATAAGGAGACCCAGTACTTC.

The chain recombines TRBV18 with TRBJ1-1; D call uncertain. Trimming removed 2 bases at V and 3 bases at J, with 10 bases between. The germline V gene has CDR1 KGHSH and CDR2 LQKENI. This CDR3 comprises 14 residues. This chain's CDR3 is CASSPSGEDTEAFF. The CDR3 nucleotides read TGTGCCAGCTCACCATCCGGGGAGGACACTGAAGCTTTCTTT.

The chain couples TRBV19 to TRBJ1-2; 7 bases map to TRBD1. The CDR3 covers 15 residues. In germline, CDR1 is LNHDA, CDR2 SQIVND (reference sequence). V gave up 4 bases and J gave up 0 bases; unmatched junction bases: 5. The CDR3: CASSKGTATNYGYTF. The CDR3 DNA reads TGTGCCAGTAGTAAGGGGACAGCCACTAACTATGGCTACACCTTC. The full variable domain, its missing parts supplied by reference TRBV19 and TRBJ1-2, is DGGITQSPKYLFRKEGQNVTLSCEQNLNHDAMYWYRQDPGQGLRLIYYSQIVNDFQKGDIAEGYSVSREKKESFPLTVTSAQKNPTAFYLCASSKGTATNYGYTFGSGTRLTVV.

The CDR3 loop reads CASSPGQQAYEQYF. CDR3 coding DNA: TGTGCCAGCTCACCGGGGCAGCAGGCCTACGAGCAGTACTTC. The genes are TRBV18 and TRBJ2-7; weak D call: TRBD1 (5 bases). Germline assignment: CDR1 KGHSH and CDR2 LQKENI. The germline V and J ends were trimmed by 3 bases and 2 bases, with 11 bases remaining between them. CDR3 length: 14 residues.

Here the CDR3 reads CASSLETSGAKETQYF. The CDR3 DNA reads TGTGCCAGCAGCTTAGAGACTAGCGGGGCGAAAGAGACCCAGTACTTC. The chain uses TRBV7-6 and TRBJ2-5, with 11 bases aligning to TRBD2. Looked up from germline, CDR1 is SGHVS and CDR2 is FNYEAQ. This CDR3 has 16 residues. With 1 base clipped from V and 3 bases from J, the junction kept 4 bases outside the gene matches.

The chain recombines TRBV5-4 with TRBJ1-2; D remains ambiguous. The V and J ends lost 1 base and 12 bases respectively, with 13 bases between them. The CDR3 is 12 amino acids. Germline V gene data show CDR1 as SGHNT and CDR2 as YYREEE (reference sequence). The CDR3 DNA is TGTGCCAGCAGCTTGTCCAATAAGAGAGACACCTTC. This translates into CASSLSNKRDTF.

This clone appeared a single time. CDR3 residues: CASSPPLKRGAETQYF. The CDR3 nucleotides read TGTGCCAGCAGTCCACCCTTGAAGCGGGGGGCAGAGACCCAGTACTTC. The chain has TRBV6-6 and TRBJ2-5, with TRBD2 matching 9 bases. CDR1 and CDR2 (germline): MNHNY, SVGAGI (reference sequence). The CDR3 extends over 16 amino acids. V dropped 5 bases and J dropped 4; count of bases not matched to a gene: 11.

CDR3 in amino acids: CASSAKPLGPAGDSPLHF. The DNA for the CDR3 is TGTGCCAGTAGTGCCAAACCCCTGGGCCCGGCGGGTGATTCACCCCTCCACTTT. This sequence joins TRBV19 and TRBJ1-6; D ambiguous. V was cut by 5 bases and J by 8 bases, with 25 bases left in between. Germline assignment: CDR1 LNHDA and CDR2 SQIVND (reference sequence). This CDR3 region has 18 residues.

The chain carries TRBV3-1 (or the pseudogene TRBV3-2) and TRBJ1-1, with 9 bases fitting TRBD1. The J segment lost 3 bases and the V segment lost 1 base, leaving 6 bases of the junction unmatched. Germline CDR1 LGHDT, CDR2 YNNKEL (reference sequence). The CDR3 has 16 residues. Written as DNA, the CDR3 is TGTGCCAGCAGCCAAGTCCCGACAGGGGGGGACACTGAAGCTTTCTTT. Its protein is CASSQVPTGGDTEAFF.

The chain carries TRBV7-9 and TRBJ2-3; D gene ambiguous. V was clipped by 6 bases and J by 1 base, with 11 bases between them. The germline CDR1 and CDR2 sequences are SEHNR and FQNEAQ (reference sequence). This CDR3 has 14 amino acids. The CDR3 bases are TGTGCCAGCAGGGCCTTCCCTGGCACAGATACGCAGTATTTT. Amino acid sequence: CASRAFPGTDTQYF. Supplemented by reference TRBV7-9 and TRBJ2-3, the full variable domain reads DTGVSQNPRHKITKRGQNVTFRCDPISEHNRLYWYRQTLGQGPEFLTYFQNEAQLEKSRLLSDRFSAERPKGSFSTLEIQRTEQGDSAMYLCASRAFPGTDTQYFGPGTRLTVL.

This chain links TRBV19 with TRBJ2-2; D is possibly TRBD1 (6 bases). The CDR3 length is 14 residues. Germline CDR1 and CDR2: LNHDA and SQIVND (reference sequence). Trimming cost V 9 bases and J 5 bases, with 16 bases left between them. CDR3: CARPTGCFTGELFF. The CDR3 nucleotides are TGTGCCAGACCCACAGGGTGTTTTACCGGGGAGCTGTTTTTT.

The CDR3 bases are TGCGCCAGCAGCTTGGGACAGGGTGGGGCCAATGAGCAGTTCTTC. Encoded protein: CASSLGQGGANEQFF. The rearrangement links TRBV5-1 to TRBJ2-1, with TRBD1 identical over 7 bases. Germline values: CDR1 SGHRS, CDR2 YFSETQ. The CDR3 totals 15 residues. With V trimmed by 0 bases and J by 6 bases, 6 bases remained unmatched. Supplemented by reference TRBV5-1 and TRBJ2-1, the full variable domain reads KAGVTQTPRYLIKTRGQQVTLSCSPISGHRSVSWYQQTPGQGLQFLFEYFSETQRNKGNFPGRFSGRQFSNSRSEMNVSTLELGDSALYLCASSLGQGGANEQFFGPGTRLTVL.

The chain's CDR3 is CASSVRAGNTIYF. The CDR3 DNA reads TGTGCCAGCAGCGTGAGGGCGGGAAACACCATATATTTT. V is TRBV9 and J is TRBJ1-3; D gene unclear. There are 13 residues in the CDR3. V was shortened by 2 bases and J by 4 bases, with 7 bases between the two germline ends. In germline, CDR1 is SGDLS, CDR2 YYNGEE.

In its sample, this clone was seen once. The gene calls are TRBV24-1 and TRBJ2-1; TRBD2 matches 7 bases. The CDR3 has 16 amino acids. V shed 4 bases, J shed 6 bases, and the junction held 11 bases outside the gene matches. Germline values: CDR1 KGHDR, CDR2 SFDVKD. CDR3 sequence reads: CATSDLWASGSNEQFF. CDR3 coding DNA: TGTGCCACCAGTGACCTGTGGGCTAGCGGATCCAATGAGCAGTTCTTC.

The chain couples TRBV9 to TRBJ2-1, with TRBD2 identical over 10 bases. The J segment lost 3 bases and the V segment lost 3 bases, leaving 3 bases of the junction unmatched. The CDR3 has 15 residues. Germline CDR1 SGDLS, CDR2 YYNGEE. Here the CDR3 reads CASSASSGGYNEQFF. The DNA of the CDR3 is TGTGCCAGCAGCGCATCTAGCGGGGGCTACAATGAGCAGTTCTTC.

The sample holds many counts of this clone. The chain uses TRBV3-1 (or the pseudogene TRBV3-2) and TRBJ2-1; weak D call: TRBD2 (5 bases). This CDR3 region has 13 residues. CDR1 and CDR2 from the germline V gene are LGHDT and YNNKEL (reference sequence). V lost 6 bases and J 8 bases, leaving 14 bases between the germline ends. CDR3 nucleotides: TGTGCCAGCAGTCTTGGAGGCTGGGATGAGCAGTTCTTC. Protein: CASSLGGWDEQFF.

J is TRBJ2-5 and V is TRBV3-1 (or the pseudogene TRBV3-2), with D unresolved. Trimming removed 3 bases at V and 0 bases at J, with 11 bases between. The CDR3 is 15 amino acids. The V gene's germline CDR1 is LGHDT and CDR2 YNNKEL (reference sequence). CDR3 region: CASSHFRLYQETQYF. As DNA, the CDR3 is TGTGCCAGCAGCCACTTCCGGTTATACCAAGAGACCCAGTACTTC.

The chain is built from TRBV24-1 and TRBJ2-5; 11 bases are shared with TRBD2. V dropped 4 bases and J dropped 5; count of bases not matched to a gene: 5. The CDR3 runs 15 residues. From germline, CDR1 is KGHDR and CDR2 SFDVKD. CDR3 loop: CATSETSGARETQYF. CDR3 nucleotide sequence: TGTGCCACCAGTGAGACTAGCGGGGCGAGGGAGACCCAGTACTTC.

The chain combines TRBV11-2 with TRBJ2-5, with 10 bases identical to TRBD2. V trimming: 1 base; J trimming: 1 base; junction bases outside the gene matches: 6. The CDR3 totals 17 residues. CDR1 SGHAT and CDR2 FQNNGV come from the germline V gene. In DNA form, the CDR3 reads TGTGCCAGCAGCTTAGGGGCTAGCGGGGGAGTCCAAGAGACCCAGTACTTC. Protein: CASSLGASGGVQETQYF.

V usage is TRBV19 and J usage is TRBJ2-4; D is perhaps TRBD1 (6 bases). Germline V gives CDR1 LNHDA, CDR2 SQIVND (reference sequence). V shed 5 bases and J shed 0 bases, with 17 bases lying between them. There are 17 residues in the CDR3. The CDR3 coding sequence is TGTGCCAGTAGTCCCTGGACAGACGATATAGCCAAAAACATTCAGTACTTC. It yields the protein CASSPWTDDIAKNIQYF.

The V gene is TRBV4-1, the J gene TRBJ1-1; D unresolved. Germline lookup yields CDR1 MGHRA and CDR2 YSYEKL. Trimming took off 4 bases at V and 3 bases at J, with 15 bases between the two ends. This CDR3 has 15 amino acids. The CDR3 loop reads CASSPHTFSHTEAFF. CDR3 in DNA: TGCGCCAGCAGCCCCCATACTTTTTCTCACACTGAAGCTTTCTTT.

Here the CDR3 DNA reads TGTGCCTGGATGATCGGTGATGGCTACACCTTC. The encoded protein is CAWMIGDGYTF. The V call is TRBV30, the J call TRBJ1-2; D remains ambiguous. Trimming stripped 4 bases from V and 6 bases from J, with 9 bases between. The CDR3 has 11 residues. CDR1 is GTSNPN, CDR2 SVGIG, per germline (reference sequence). Supplemented by reference TRBV30 and TRBJ1-2, the full variable domain reads SQTIHQWPATLVQPVGSPLSLECTVEGTSNPNLYWYRQAAGRGLQLLFYSVGIGQISSEVPQNLSASRPQDRQFILSSKKLLLSDSGFYLCAWMIGDGYTFGSGTRLTVV.

CDR3 coding DNA: TGCGCCAGCAGCCAAAGCAGGGGGCCGCGGGAGCAGTACTTC. This gives the protein CASSQSRGPREQYF. The V and J genes are TRBV4-3 and TRBJ2-7, with 8 nucleotides matching TRBD1. Germline loops: CDR1 LGHNA, CDR2 YSLEER. J lost 7 bases, V lost 2 bases, and 7 bases had no gene match. The CDR3 loop spans 14 amino acids.

The chain is built from TRBV3-1 (or the pseudogene TRBV3-2) and TRBJ2-5; D perhaps matches TRBD1 (6 bases). The germline V and J ends were trimmed by 1 base and 4 bases, with 13 bases remaining between them. CDR1 and CDR2 from the germline V gene are LGHDT and YNNKEL (reference sequence). The CDR3 length is 15 residues. In DNA form, the CDR3 reads TGTGCCAGCAGCCAAGGGGGGCAGGGCGGAGAGACCCAGTACTTC. Amino acid sequence: CASSQGGQGGETQYF.

The J gene is TRBJ1-5, the V gene TRBV15; 9 nucleotides align to TRBD1. The CDR3 spans 16 residues. J gave up 6 bases and V 1 base, and 7 bases lay outside the gene matches. Germline V gene sequence: CDR1 LNHNV, CDR2 YYDKDF (reference sequence). CDR3 residues: CATSRGTNRGRQPQHF. CDR3 bases: TGTGCCACCAGCAGAGGTACGAACAGGGGGCGTCAGCCCCAGCATTTT. Supplemented by reference TRBV15 and TRBJ1-5, the full variable domain reads DAMVIQNPRYQVTQFGKPVTLSCSQTLNHNVMYWYQQKSSQAPKLLFHYYDKDFNNEADTPDNFQSRRPNTSFCFLDIRSPGLGDTAMYLCATSRGTNRGRQPQHFGDGTRLSIL.